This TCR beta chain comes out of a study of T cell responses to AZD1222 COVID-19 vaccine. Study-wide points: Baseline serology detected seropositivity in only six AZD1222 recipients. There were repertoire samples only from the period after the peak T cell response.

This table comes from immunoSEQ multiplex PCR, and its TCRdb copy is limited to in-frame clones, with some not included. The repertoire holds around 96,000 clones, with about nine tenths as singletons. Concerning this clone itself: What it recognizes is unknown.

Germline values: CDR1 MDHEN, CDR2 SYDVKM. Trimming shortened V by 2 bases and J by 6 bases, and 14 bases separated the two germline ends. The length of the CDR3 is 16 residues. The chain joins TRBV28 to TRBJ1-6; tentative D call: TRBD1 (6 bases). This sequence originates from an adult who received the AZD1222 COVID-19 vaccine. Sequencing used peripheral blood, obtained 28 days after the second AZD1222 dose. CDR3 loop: CASSLPGGALNSPLHF. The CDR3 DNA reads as TGTGCCAGCAGTTTACCCGGGGGGGCCCTTAATTCACCCCTCCACTTT.